These 15 T cell receptor beta chains were sequenced from one sample in a study of blood T cell repertoires in COVID-19. Using immunoSEQ multiplex PCR, the repertoire was profiled, and TCRdb retains in-frame clones only, with some absent. The sample includes around 220,000 clones, approximately 78% of them seen just once. Sample: peripheral blood. The receptors shown here come from an elderly woman with acute or convalescent COVID-19.

The V gene is TRBV6-2 or TRBV6-3, the J gene TRBJ1-1; weak D call: TRBD1 (5 bases). Germline CDR1 MNHEY, CDR2 SVGEGT. The V gene lost 2 bases and the J gene lost 1 base, with 20 bases spanning the gap. This CDR3 spans 18 amino acids. Here the CDR3 reads CASSYTTRRARPNTEAFF. The CDR3 bases are TGTGCCAGCAGTTACACCACCCGCAGGGCTCGCCCGAACACTGAAGCTTTCTTT.

In nucleotides, the CDR3 is TGTGCCAGCAGTGATCAGTTGGGGATAGGGGTCGAGCAGTACTTC. Encoded protein: CASSDQLGIGVEQYF. The rearrangement joins TRBV6-1 to TRBJ2-7, with a weak D call TRBD1 (5 bases). Trimming removed 3 bases at V and 6 bases at J, with 18 bases between. Germline assignment: CDR1 MNHNS and CDR2 SASEGT. The CDR3 has 15 amino acids.

The chain couples TRBV5-1 to TRBJ2-5; 10 bases agree with TRBD2. Germline CDR1 SGHRS, CDR2 YFSETQ. The CDR3 covers 15 residues. J was trimmed by 5 bases and V by 4 bases; bases with no gene match: 8. This CDR3 is CASSGATSGTETQYF. The CDR3 DNA is TGCGCCAGCAGCGGCGCCACTAGCGGGACGGAGACCCAGTACTTC.

The J gene is TRBJ2-7, the V gene TRBV24-1, with 8 bases lining up with TRBD2. Per germline, CDR1 KGHDR and CDR2 SFDVKD. The J segment lost 4 bases and the V segment lost 0 bases, leaving 4 bases of the junction unmatched. The CDR3 runs to 15 residues. The CDR3, as DNA: TGTGCCACCAGTGATTTGATAGCGGGAAGATACGAGCAGTACTTC. It translates to CATSDLIAGRYEQYF.

The rearrangement joins TRBV18 to TRBJ2-5, with D uncertain. Trimming took off 2 bases at V and 1 base at J, with 14 bases between the two ends. Germline-derived CDR1 and CDR2 are KGHSH and LQKENI. The CDR3 has 16 residues. CDR3 sequence (DNA): TGTGCCAGCTCACCAACCCCAGCTAGTTTCCAAGAGACCCAGTACTTC. As protein: CASSPTPASFQETQYF.

This clone was seen a few times. This sequence joins TRBV6-6 and TRBJ1-3, with D possibly TRBD1 on 5 matching bases. The V end was cut by 5 bases, the J end by 8 bases, with 13 bases between. Germline values: CDR1 MNHNY, CDR2 SVGAGI (reference sequence). This CDR3 has 13 residues. In nucleotides, the CDR3 is TGTGCCAGCAGTACCCAGGGATCGGACACCATATATTTT. It codes for CASSTQGSDTIYF.

This clone is a singleton in its sample. The chain couples TRBV27 to TRBJ2-7; 7 bases are a match to TRBD2. This CDR3 has 16 residues. Germline V gene sequence: CDR1 MNHEY, CDR2 SMNVEV (reference sequence). V lost 4 bases to trimming and J lost 2 bases; unmatched junction nucleotides: 11. The CDR3 coding sequence is TGTGCCAGCAGTTCAAGACAGAGGGAGGGGACCTACGAGCAGTACTTC. It codes for CASSSRQREGTYEQYF.

The chain recombines TRBV4-2 with TRBJ2-1; the match to TRBD2 covers 10 bases. This CDR3 has 15 amino acids. Germline CDR1 LGHNA, CDR2 YNFKEQ. V lost 4 bases to trimming and J lost 10 bases; unmatched junction nucleotides: 10. As DNA, the CDR3 is TGTGCCAGCAGCCCACTAGCGGGGAGTTCCCGAGAGCAGTTCTTC. Protein: CASSPLAGSSREQFF.

This chain uses TRBV18 with TRBJ1-4; no clear D. The CDR3 covers 14 residues. V was trimmed by 6 bases and J by 0 bases, leaving 8 bases between them. Germline loops: CDR1 KGHSH, CDR2 LQKENI. The CDR3 sequence is CASSEVATNEKLFF. The CDR3 DNA follows: TGTGCCAGCTCCGAAGTAGCAACTAATGAAAAACTGTTTTTT.

The chain links TRBV7-2 to TRBJ2-7; 12 positions match TRBD2. V was clipped by 5 bases and J by 5 bases; unmatched bases: 16. This CDR3 is 18 amino acids long. Germline CDR1 SGHTA, CDR2 FQGNSA. The CDR3, as DNA: TGTGCCAGCAGCCCTAATCCTAGCGGGGGGGCCACGGTTGACGAGCAGTACTTC. Amino acids: CASSPNPSGGATVDEQYF.

The chain couples TRBV28 to TRBJ2-5, with 12 bases that match TRBD2. The length of the CDR3 is 16 residues. Germline CDR1 and CDR2: MDHEN and SYDVKM. V was clipped by 5 bases and J by 5 bases; unmatched bases: 9. The CDR3 spells CASSPNLAGGRETQYF. The CDR3, as DNA: TGTGCCAGCAGTCCTAATCTAGCGGGAGGGCGGGAGACCCAGTACTTC.

The gene calls are TRBV10-3 and TRBJ1-2; D remains ambiguous. Looked up from germline, CDR1 is ENHRY and CDR2 is SYGVKD. V lost 5 bases and J 0 bases, leaving 16 bases between the germline ends. This CDR3 has 16 amino acids. For the CDR3, the DNA is TGTGCCATCAGTCCCCCTGAACAATTCTCTAACTATGGCTACACCTTC. As protein: CAISPPEQFSNYGYTF.

J is TRBJ1-3 and V is TRBV6-2 or TRBV6-3; D remains ambiguous. V lost 5 bases to trimming and J lost 0 bases, with 11 bases between them. This CDR3 is built from 15 residues. The germline gives CDR1 MNHEY, CDR2 SVGEGT. CDR3 DNA sequence: TGTGCCAGCAGTAGCGACGGATTCTCTGGAAACACCATATATTTT. It encodes CASSSDGFSGNTIYF.

The chain recombines TRBV7-2 with TRBJ2-7; D not certain. Germline CDR1 is SGHTA and CDR2 is FQGNSA. This CDR3 region has 13 residues. Trimming pared 2 bases from V and 4 bases from J, leaving 9 bases between. The CDR3 protein is CASSLTIEYEQYF. For the CDR3, the DNA is TGTGCCAGCAGCTTAACTATTGAATACGAGCAGTACTTC.

This clone was picked up one time. This chain uses TRBV27 with TRBJ1-2, with TRBD1 identical over 8 bases. There are 14 residues in the CDR3. V gave up 5 bases and J gave up 7 bases; unmatched junction bases: 9. Germline V lookup: CDR1 MNHEY, CDR2 SMNVEV (reference sequence). CDR3 in DNA: TGTGCCAGCAGTCCGGCGACAGGGGAGAGTGGCTACACCTTC. This translates into CASSPATGESGYTF.